This entry is about one TCR beta chain. The entry originates in a study of T cell changes during pregnancy in multiple sclerosis. Sequencing used immunoSEQ multiplex PCR; TCRdb keeps in-frame clones, though not all of them. The data contain about 69,000 clones, 91% of them singletons. This TCR came from a female donor in good health, enrolled as a control in a pregnancy study. Specimen: CD4+ T cells from peripheral blood mononuclear cells, collected in the third trimester of pregnancy.

CDR3 in amino acids: CASRGVFWNTGELFF. The CDR3 DNA is TGTGCCAGCAGGGGCGTTTTTTGGAACACCGGGGAGCTGTTTTTT. The chain combines TRBV6-1 with TRBJ2-2; no clear D. Germline V gene data show CDR1 as MNHNS and CDR2 as SASEGT. The CDR3 loop spans 15 amino acids. The V and J ends lost 6 bases and 1 base respectively, with 12 bases between them.